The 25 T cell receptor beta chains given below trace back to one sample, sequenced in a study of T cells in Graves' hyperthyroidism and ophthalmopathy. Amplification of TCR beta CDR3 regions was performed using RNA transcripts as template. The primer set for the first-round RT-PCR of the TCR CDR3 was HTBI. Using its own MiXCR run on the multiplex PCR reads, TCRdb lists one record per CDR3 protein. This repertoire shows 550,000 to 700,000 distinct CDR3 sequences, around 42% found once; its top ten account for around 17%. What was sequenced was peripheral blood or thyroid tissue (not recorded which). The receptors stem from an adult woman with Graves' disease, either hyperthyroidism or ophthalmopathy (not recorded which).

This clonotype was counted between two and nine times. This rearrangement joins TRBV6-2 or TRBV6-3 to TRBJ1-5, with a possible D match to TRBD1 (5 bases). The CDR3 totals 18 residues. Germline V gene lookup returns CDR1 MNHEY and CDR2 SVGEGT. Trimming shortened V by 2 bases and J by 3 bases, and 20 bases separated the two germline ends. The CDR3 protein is CASSYKISSGSTNQPQHF. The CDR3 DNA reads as TGTGCCAGCAGTTACAAGATCAGTTCAGGGAGTACCAATCAGCCCCAGCATTTT.

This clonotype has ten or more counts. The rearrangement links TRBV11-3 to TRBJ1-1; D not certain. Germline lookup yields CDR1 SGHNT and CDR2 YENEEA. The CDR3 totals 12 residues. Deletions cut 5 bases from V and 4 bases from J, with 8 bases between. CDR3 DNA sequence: TGTGCCAGCAGCAGTGTTGGCACTGAAGCTTTCTTT. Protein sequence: CASSSVGTEAFF.

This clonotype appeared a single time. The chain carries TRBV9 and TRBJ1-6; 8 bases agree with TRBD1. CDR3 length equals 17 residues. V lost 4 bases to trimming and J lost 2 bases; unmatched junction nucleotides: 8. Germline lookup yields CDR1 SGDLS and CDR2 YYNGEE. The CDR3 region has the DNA TGTGCCAGCAGCCCCGGGACAGGTCGAACCTATAATTCACCCCTCCACTTT. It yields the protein CASSPGTGRTYNSPLHF.

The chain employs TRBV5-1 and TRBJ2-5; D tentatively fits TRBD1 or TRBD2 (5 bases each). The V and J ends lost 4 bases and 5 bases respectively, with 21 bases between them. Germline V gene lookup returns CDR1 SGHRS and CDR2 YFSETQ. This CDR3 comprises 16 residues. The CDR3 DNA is TGCGCCAGCAGCCGAGTCCGGGACGGGTCATGGGAGACCCAGTACTTC. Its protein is CASSRVRDGSWETQYF.

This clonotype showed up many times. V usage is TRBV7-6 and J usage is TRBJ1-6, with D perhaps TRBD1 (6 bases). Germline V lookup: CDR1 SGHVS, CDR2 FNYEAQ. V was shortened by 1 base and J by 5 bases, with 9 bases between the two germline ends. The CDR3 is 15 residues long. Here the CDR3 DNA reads TGTGCCAGCAGCTTAGACCCAGGGGATAATTCACCCCTCCACTTT. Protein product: CASSLDPGDNSPLHF. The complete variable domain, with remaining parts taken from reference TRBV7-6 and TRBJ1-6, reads GAGVSQSPRYKVTKRGQDVALRCDPISGHVSLYWYRQALGQGPEFLTYFNYEAQQDKSGLPNDRFSAERPEGSISTLTIQRTEQRDSAMYRCASSLDPGDNSPLHFGNGTRLTVT.

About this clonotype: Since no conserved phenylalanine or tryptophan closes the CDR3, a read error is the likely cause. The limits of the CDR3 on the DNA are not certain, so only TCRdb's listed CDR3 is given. The CDR3: CSARLAGV. The V gene is TRBV29-1, the J gene TRBJ1-4. Germline V lookup: CDR1 SQVTM, CDR2 ANQGSEA. The CDR3 length equals 8 residues, ends included.

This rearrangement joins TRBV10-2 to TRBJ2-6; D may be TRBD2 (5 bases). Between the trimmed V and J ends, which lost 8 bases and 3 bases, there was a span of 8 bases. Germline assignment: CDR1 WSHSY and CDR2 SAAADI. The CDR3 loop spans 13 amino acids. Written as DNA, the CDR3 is TGCGCCAGCCGGGATGGTGGGGCCAACGTCCTGACTTTC. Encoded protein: CASRDGGANVLTF.

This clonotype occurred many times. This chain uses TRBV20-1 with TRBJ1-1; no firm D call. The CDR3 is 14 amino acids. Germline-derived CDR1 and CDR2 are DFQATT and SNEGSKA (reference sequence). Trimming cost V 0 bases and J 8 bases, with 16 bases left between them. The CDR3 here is CSARDSQGEPEAFF. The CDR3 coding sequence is TGCAGTGCTAGAGATTCGCAAGGAGAACCCGAAGCTTTCTTT.

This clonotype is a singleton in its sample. This CDR3 is CASSERGARGYTF. In nucleotides, the CDR3 is TGTGCCAGCAGTGAAAGGGGGGCCCGGGGCTACACCTTC. This sequence joins TRBV2 and TRBJ1-2, with D perhaps matching TRBD1 (6 bases). In germline, CDR1 is SNHLY, CDR2 FYNNEI. The germline V and J ends were trimmed by 2 bases and 8 bases, with 12 bases remaining between them. The CDR3 sequence is 13 residues long.

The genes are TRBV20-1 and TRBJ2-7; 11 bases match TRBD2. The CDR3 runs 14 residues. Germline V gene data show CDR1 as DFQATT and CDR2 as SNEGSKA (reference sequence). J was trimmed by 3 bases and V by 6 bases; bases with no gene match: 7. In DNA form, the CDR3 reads TGCAGTGCATTAGTGACTAGCGGGGACTACGAGCAGTACTTC. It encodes CSALVTSGDYEQYF.

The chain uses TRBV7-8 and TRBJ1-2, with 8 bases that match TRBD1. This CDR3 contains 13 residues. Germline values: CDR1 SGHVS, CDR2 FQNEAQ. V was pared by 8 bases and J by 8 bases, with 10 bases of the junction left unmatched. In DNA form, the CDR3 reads TGTGCCAGCTCTCACACGGGACAGGCGGGCTACACCTTC. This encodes CASSHTGQAGYTF.

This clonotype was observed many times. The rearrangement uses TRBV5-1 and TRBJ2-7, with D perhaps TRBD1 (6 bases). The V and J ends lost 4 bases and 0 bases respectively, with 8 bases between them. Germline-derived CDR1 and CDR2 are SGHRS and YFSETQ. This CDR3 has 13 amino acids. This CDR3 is CASSGQISYEQYF. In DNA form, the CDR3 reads TGCGCCAGCAGCGGACAGATCTCCTACGAGCAGTACTTC.

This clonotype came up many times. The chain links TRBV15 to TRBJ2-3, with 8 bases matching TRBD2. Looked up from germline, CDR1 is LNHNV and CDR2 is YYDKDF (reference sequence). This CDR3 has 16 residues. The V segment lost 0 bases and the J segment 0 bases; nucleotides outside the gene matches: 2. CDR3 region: CATSRDPGGSTDTQYF. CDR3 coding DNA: TGTGCCACCAGCAGAGATCCGGGAGGGAGCACAGATACGCAGTATTTT.

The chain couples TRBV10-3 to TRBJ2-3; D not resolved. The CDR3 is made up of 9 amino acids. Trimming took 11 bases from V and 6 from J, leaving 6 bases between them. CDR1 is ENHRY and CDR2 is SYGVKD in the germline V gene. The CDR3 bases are TGTGCCCCCGAGGATACGCAGTATTTT. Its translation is CAPEDTQYF.

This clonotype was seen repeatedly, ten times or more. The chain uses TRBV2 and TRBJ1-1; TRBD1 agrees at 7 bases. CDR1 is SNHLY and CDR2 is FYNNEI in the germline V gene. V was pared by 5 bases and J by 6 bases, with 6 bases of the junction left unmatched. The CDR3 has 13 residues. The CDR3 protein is CASSPGTVPEAFF. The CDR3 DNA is TGTGCCAGCAGTCCTGGGACAGTCCCTGAAGCTTTCTTT.

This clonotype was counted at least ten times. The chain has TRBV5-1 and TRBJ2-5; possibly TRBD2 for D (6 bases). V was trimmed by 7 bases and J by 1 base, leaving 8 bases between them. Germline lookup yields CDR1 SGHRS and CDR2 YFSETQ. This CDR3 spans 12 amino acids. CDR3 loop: CASGGSQETQYF. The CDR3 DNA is TGCGCCAGCGGGGGGAGCCAAGAGACCCAGTACTTC.

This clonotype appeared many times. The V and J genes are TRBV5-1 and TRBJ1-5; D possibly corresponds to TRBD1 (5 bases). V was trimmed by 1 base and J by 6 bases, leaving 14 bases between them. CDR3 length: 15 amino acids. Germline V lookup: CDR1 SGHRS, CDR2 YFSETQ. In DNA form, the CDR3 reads TGCGCCAGCAGCTTGACTTCAGGGAAGGGTCAGCCCCAGCATTTT. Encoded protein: CASSLTSGKGQPQHF.

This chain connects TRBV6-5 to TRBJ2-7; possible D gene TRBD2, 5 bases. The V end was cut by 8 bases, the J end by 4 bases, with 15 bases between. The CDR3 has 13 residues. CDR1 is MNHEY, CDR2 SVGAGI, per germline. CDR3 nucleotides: TGTGCCAGCCGACGGTGGAGCGGTTACGAGCAGTACTTC. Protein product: CASRRWSGYEQYF.

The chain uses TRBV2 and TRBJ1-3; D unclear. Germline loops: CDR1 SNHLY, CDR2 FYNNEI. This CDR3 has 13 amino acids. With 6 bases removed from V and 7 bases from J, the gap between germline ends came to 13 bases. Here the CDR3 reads CASSQDVGNTIYF. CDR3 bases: TGTGCCAGCAGCCAGGACGTGGGGAACACCATATATTTT.

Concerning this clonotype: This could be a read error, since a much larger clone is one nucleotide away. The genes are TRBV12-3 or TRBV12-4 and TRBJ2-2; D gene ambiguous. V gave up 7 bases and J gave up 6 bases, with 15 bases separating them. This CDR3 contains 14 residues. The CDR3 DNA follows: TGTGCCAGCAATCCGACTGAGGCCCCCGGGGAGCTGTTTTTT. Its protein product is CASNPTEAPGELFF.

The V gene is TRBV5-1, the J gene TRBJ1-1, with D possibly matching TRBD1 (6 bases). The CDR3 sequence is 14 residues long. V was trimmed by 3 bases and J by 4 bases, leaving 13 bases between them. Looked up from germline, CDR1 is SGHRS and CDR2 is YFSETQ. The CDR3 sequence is CASSSFPDSTEAFF. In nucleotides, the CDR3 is TGCGCCAGCAGCTCATTCCCGGACAGCACTGAAGCTTTCTTT. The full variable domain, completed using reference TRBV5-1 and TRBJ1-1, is KAGVTQTPRYLIKTRGQQVTLSCSPISGHRSVSWYQQTPGQGLQFLFEYFSETQRNKGNFPGRFSGRQFSNSRSEMNVSTLELGDSALYLCASSSFPDSTEAFFGQGTRLTVV.

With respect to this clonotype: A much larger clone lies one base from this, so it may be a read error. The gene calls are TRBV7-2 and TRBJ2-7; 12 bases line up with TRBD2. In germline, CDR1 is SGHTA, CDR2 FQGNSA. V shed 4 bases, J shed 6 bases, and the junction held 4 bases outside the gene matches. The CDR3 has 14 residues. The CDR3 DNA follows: TGTGCCAGCAGCTCTACTAGCGGGAGGATCGAGCAGTACTTC. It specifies CASSSTSGRIEQYF.

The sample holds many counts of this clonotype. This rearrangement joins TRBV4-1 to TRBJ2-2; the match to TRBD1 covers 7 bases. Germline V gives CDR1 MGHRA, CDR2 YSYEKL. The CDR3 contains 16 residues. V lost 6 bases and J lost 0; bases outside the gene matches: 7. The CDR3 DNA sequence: TGCGCCAGCAGGGTAGGGGGCTCCGCGAACACCGGGGAGCTGTTTTTT. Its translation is CASRVGGSANTGELFF.

This chain's CDR3 is CASSLRVRASTTEAFF. The CDR3 DNA reads as TGTGCCAGCAGCCTTAGGGTCAGGGCGAGCACCACTGAAGCTTTCTTT. The chain recombines TRBV19 with TRBJ1-1, with D perhaps TRBD1 (5 bases). CDR1 and CDR2 from the germline V gene are LNHDA and SQIVND (reference sequence). V gave up 9 bases and J gave up 4 bases, with 24 bases separating them. This CDR3 contains 16 residues.

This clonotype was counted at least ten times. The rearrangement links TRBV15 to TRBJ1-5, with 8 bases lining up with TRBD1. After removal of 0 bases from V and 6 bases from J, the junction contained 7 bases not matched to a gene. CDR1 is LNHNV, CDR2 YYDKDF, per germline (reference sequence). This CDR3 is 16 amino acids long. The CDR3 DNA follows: TGTGCCACCAGCAGAGATCTAGGACAGGGAAGTCAGCCCCAGCATTTT. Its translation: CATSRDLGQGSQPQHF.